This TCR beta chain was sequenced in a study of blood T cell repertoires in COVID-19. Turning to the study itself: Italy, Spain and the United States were the sources of the convalescent and acute COVID-19 samples. Sources were T cells, B-cell-depleted T cells, or PBMCs; the material itself was cDNA or gDNA.

In the study's own analysis: From reference gene primer amplification, estimates of nucleated cell counts were derived. The assay was immunoSEQ multiplex PCR, and TCRdb's table has in-frame clones only and misses some. V and J calls and clone size follow that table, whereas D and trimming were derived from the DNA. The data show some 97,000 clones, with roughly nine tenths seen just once and approximately 2% held by the top ten. The CDR3 has 14 residues. Germline CDR1 is SGHTA and CDR2 is FQGNSA. V gave up 7 bases and J gave up 4 bases; unmatched junction bases: 8. The gene calls are TRBV7-2 and TRBJ1-1; 8 nucleotides align to TRBD1. Sequenced: peripheral blood. The clonotype comes from a man between 45 and 60 years old with active COVID-19. The CDR3 here is CASTTDRGGTEAFF. The DNA of the CDR3 is TGTGCCAGCACCACCGACAGGGGAGGCACTGAAGCTTTCTTT.